The 29 T cell receptor beta chains below all came from one sample that was sequenced in a study of monozygotic twins with inflammatory bowel disease. TCRdb reprocessed the 5' RACE reads, with one entry per CDR3 protein and no DNA. The sample totals 400,000 to 500,000 distinct CDR3 sequences. The sample comprised blood. All receptors derive from a human donor with ulcerative colitis or Crohn's disease, or a healthy co-twin of an affected twin (not recorded which).

The V and J genes are TRBV27 and TRBJ2-3; TCRdb outputs TRBD1, but without DNA this stays unchecked. The CDR3 is 14 residues long. Germline V gene lookup returns CDR1 MNHEY and CDR2 SMNVEV (reference sequence). CDR3 sequence: CASSPQTGGGTQYF.

The chain couples TRBV7-3 to TRBJ2-3. CDR1 is SGHTA, CDR2 FQGTGA, per germline. CDR3 size: 14 residues. The CDR3 here is CASSLTRDRNTQYF.

The V gene is TRBV5-5, the J gene TRBJ1-1; TCRdb's D call, TRBD1, is unchecked because there is no DNA. CDR3 length: 15 amino acids. In germline, CDR1 is SGHKS, CDR2 YYEKEE (reference sequence). CDR3 protein: CASSKLTGVNTEAFF. The variable domain in full, completed from reference TRBV5-5 and TRBJ1-1, reads DAGVTQSPTHLIKTRGQQVTLRCSPISGHKSVSWYQQVLGQGPQFIFQYYEKEERGRGNFPDRFSARQFPNYSSELNVNALLLGDSALYLCASSKLTGVNTEAFFGQGTRLTVV.

The V call is TRBV9, the J call TRBJ1-2. Looked up from germline, CDR1 is SGDLS and CDR2 is YYNGEE. This CDR3 spans 12 amino acids. The CDR3 sequence: CASSVEGGQYTF.

The chain is built from TRBV29-1 and TRBJ2-7; checking the TCRdb D call of TRBD2 is not possible without DNA. This CDR3 has 11 amino acids. The germline V gene encodes CDR1 SQVTM and CDR2 ANQGSEA. The CDR3 spells CSVDGGYEQYF.

The chain has TRBV6-5 and TRBJ2-3; the D gene TCRdb calls, TRBD2, cannot be checked with no DNA. Per germline, CDR1 MNHEY and CDR2 SVGAGI. The CDR3 is 13 amino acids. This CDR3 is CASSYGPPDTQYF.

The chain joins TRBV7-2 to TRBJ1-3; the TCRdb D gene call, TRBD1, has no DNA to confirm it. This CDR3 is 14 amino acids long. Germline V gene lookup returns CDR1 SGHTA and CDR2 FQGNSA. CDR3 amino acids: CASSSRTGVNTIYF.

This rearrangement joins TRBV7-9 to TRBJ2-1; TCRdb names TRBD2, which stays unverified in the absence of DNA. CDR3 length equals 16 residues. Per the germline V gene, CDR1 is SEHNR and CDR2 is FQNEAQ (reference sequence). CDR3 amino acids: CASSAPRGRDYNEQFF.

This chain uses TRBV29-1 with TRBJ2-1; the TRBD2 assignment by TCRdb is unverifiable without DNA. Germline CDR1 reads SQVTM; CDR2 reads ANQGSEA. This CDR3 spans 11 amino acids. The CDR3 reads CSVELAVEQFF.

V usage is TRBV6-2 or TRBV6-3 and J usage is TRBJ2-4; TCRdb's D gene call, TRBD1, goes unchecked for lack of DNA. Per the germline V gene, CDR1 is MNHEY and CDR2 is SVGEGT. The CDR3 has 17 amino acids. CDR3 region: CASRPTPPQGLENIQYF.

This chain links TRBV20-1 with TRBJ1-1; TCRdb picks TRBD1, but there is no DNA to check that call. The CDR3 consists of 14 residues. Germline assignment: CDR1 DFQATT and CDR2 SNEGSKA (reference sequence). CDR3 sequence reads: CSARSSTGNTEAFF.

The chain employs TRBV2 and TRBJ2-3; TCRdb's D gene call, TRBD1, goes unchecked for lack of DNA. CDR1 is SNHLY and CDR2 is FYNNEI in the germline V gene. This CDR3 region has 17 residues. The CDR3: CASRPGRVISSTDTQYF.

The CDR3 reads CASSAGRKQETQYF. This sequence joins TRBV27 and TRBJ2-5. The germline V gene has CDR1 MNHEY and CDR2 SMNVEV (reference sequence). The CDR3 runs 14 residues.

The chain links TRBV20-1 to TRBJ1-6; TCRdb's assignment of TRBD1 cannot be checked, as there is no DNA. CDR3 length: 13 amino acids. Germline-derived CDR1 and CDR2 are DFQATT and SNEGSKA (reference sequence). CDR3 sequence: CSASAGRNSPLHF.

V and J are TRBV20-1 and TRBJ2-7; the TCRdb D gene call, TRBD2, has no DNA to confirm it. From germline, CDR1 is DFQATT and CDR2 SNEGSKA (reference sequence). The CDR3 extends over 16 amino acids. The CDR3 here is CSARPLASVSSYEQYF.

The chain has TRBV6-5 and TRBJ1-1; the D gene TCRdb calls, TRBD1, cannot be checked with no DNA. This CDR3 is 13 amino acids long. The germline CDR1 and CDR2 sequences are MNHEY and SVGAGI. The CDR3 reads CASSYSGKAEAFF.

The chain employs TRBV4-3 and TRBJ2-6; there is no DNA to check the TCRdb D call of TRBD1. The length of the CDR3 is 15 residues. Germline lookup yields CDR1 LGHNA and CDR2 YSLEER. CDR3 sequence reads: CASSQGTTGANVLTF.

V is TRBV12-3 or TRBV12-4 and J is TRBJ2-3; absent DNA, TCRdb's TRBD1 call cannot be checked. The CDR3 extends over 15 amino acids. The CDR3 protein is CASSPGQGGADTQYF.

The chain has TRBV28 and TRBJ2-6. In germline, CDR1 is MDHEN, CDR2 SYDVKM. The CDR3 runs 17 residues. The CDR3 sequence: CASSLLSGKSGANVLTF.

The V call is TRBV29-1, the J call TRBJ2-7. The CDR3 contains 13 residues. The germline V gene encodes CDR1 SQVTM and CDR2 ANQGSEA. The CDR3 spells CSVVEGGSYEQYF.

The chain employs TRBV3-1 and TRBJ2-3; TCRdb selects TRBD1, and the lack of DNA leaves this call unchecked. Germline CDR1 LGHDT, CDR2 YNNKEL (reference sequence). The CDR3 consists of 15 residues. This CDR3 reads CASSPSGGARDTQYF.

The rearrangement joins TRBV5-1 to TRBJ1-1; checking the TCRdb D call of TRBD1 is not possible without DNA. This CDR3 comprises 15 residues. From germline, CDR1 is SGHRS and CDR2 YFSETQ. CDR3 region: CASSLVTGERSEAFF.

This sequence joins TRBV18 and TRBJ2-7; TCRdb's D call, TRBD1, is unchecked because there is no DNA. CDR1 and CDR2 (germline): KGHSH, LQKENI. The CDR3 has 13 residues. The CDR3 reads CASSPTGSYEQYF.

This chain connects TRBV12-3 or TRBV12-4 to TRBJ2-3; TCRdb returns TRBD2, unconfirmable since there is no DNA. The CDR3 has 16 amino acids. The CDR3 reads CASSPAGSGERDTQYF.

This rearrangement joins TRBV12-3 or TRBV12-4 to TRBJ2-2; TCRdb lists TRBD2, though no DNA is available to test this call. The CDR3 runs 19 residues. The CDR3 reads CASSFTPLTSGRVGGKLFF.

The chain joins TRBV20-1 to TRBJ2-5; no DNA is available, so the TRBD2 call from TCRdb remains unchecked. Per germline, CDR1 DFQATT and CDR2 SNEGSKA (reference sequence). This CDR3 contains 15 residues. CDR3 residues: CSASGQRGKQETQYF.

The chain uses TRBV29-1 and TRBJ2-3; TCRdb reports TRBD2, a call that lacks DNA to check it against. Germline V lookup: CDR1 SQVTM, CDR2 ANQGSEA. CDR3 length equals 13 residues. CDR3 in amino acids: CSVGLANTDTQYF.

This sequence joins TRBV5-4 and TRBJ1-2; TCRdb indicates TRBD1, and absent DNA this call remains unverified. Germline V lookup: CDR1 SGHNT, CDR2 YYREEE (reference sequence). CDR3 length: 18 amino acids. CDR3 sequence: CASSSSGTGQSSNYGYTF.

This sequence joins TRBV2 and TRBJ1-5; TCRdb's D call of TRBD1 is untestable without DNA. The length of the CDR3 is 13 residues. Germline V gene sequence: CDR1 SNHLY, CDR2 FYNNEI. The CDR3 reads CASRTGGAQPQHF.